This T cell receptor (beta chain) was observed in a study of T cells after yellow fever vaccination. General observations from the study: The secondary response was weaker but peaked faster, day 5 versus 15.

The CDR3 is made up of 12 amino acids. Germline lookup yields CDR1 ENHRY and CDR2 SYGVKD. V lost 6 bases to trimming and J lost 5 bases; unmatched junction nucleotides: 2. This clonotype was recorded at least ten times. What it recognizes is unknown. A process of 5'RACE template switching, which added a universal primer site and UMIs, was used to make TCR cDNA. TCRdb reprocessed the 5' RACE reads via MiXCR and lists one record per CDR3 protein. Of about 580,000 distinct CDR3 sequences listed, about a sixth were seen once; the top ten hold around 16%. The clonotype was recovered from a man younger than 35 who received the YFV17D yellow fever vaccine. The rearrangement uses TRBV10-3 and TRBJ2-5; 8 positions match TRBD2. The source material was PBMCs, sampled about 5 days after the first yellow fever vaccination. Written as DNA, the CDR3 is TGTGCCATCAGGGGACTAGAGGAGACCCAGTACTTC. It codes for CAIRGLEETQYF.